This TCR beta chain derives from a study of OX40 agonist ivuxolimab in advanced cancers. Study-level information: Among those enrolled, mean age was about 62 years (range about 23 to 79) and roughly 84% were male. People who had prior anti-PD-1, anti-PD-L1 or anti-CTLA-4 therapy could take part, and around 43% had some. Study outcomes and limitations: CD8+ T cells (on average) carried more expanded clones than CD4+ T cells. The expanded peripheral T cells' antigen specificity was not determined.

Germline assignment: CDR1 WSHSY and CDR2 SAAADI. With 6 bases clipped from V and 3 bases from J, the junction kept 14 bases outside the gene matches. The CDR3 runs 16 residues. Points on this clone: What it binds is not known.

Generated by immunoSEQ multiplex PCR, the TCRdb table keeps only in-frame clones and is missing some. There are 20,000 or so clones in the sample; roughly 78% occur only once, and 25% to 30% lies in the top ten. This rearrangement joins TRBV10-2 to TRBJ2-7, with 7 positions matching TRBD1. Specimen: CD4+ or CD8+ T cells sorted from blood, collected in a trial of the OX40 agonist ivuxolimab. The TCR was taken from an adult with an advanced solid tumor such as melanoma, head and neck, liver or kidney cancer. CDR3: CASSASWTGAGYEQYF. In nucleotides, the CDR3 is TGCGCCAGCAGCGCATCCTGGACAGGCGCGGGCTACGAGCAGTACTTC.